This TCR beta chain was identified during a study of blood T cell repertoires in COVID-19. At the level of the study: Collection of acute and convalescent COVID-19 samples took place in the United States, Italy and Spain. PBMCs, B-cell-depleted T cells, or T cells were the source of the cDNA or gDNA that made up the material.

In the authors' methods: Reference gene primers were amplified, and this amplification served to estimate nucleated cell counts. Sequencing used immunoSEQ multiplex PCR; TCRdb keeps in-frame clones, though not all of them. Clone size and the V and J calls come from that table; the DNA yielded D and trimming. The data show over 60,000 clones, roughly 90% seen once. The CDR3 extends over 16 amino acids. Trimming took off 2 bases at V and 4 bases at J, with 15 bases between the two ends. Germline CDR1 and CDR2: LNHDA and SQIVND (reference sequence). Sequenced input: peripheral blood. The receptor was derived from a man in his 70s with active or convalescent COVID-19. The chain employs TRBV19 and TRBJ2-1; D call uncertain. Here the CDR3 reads CASSILGGALYNEQFF. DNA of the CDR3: TGTGCCAGTAGTATACTAGGCGGAGCCCTTTACAATGAGCAGTTCTTC.